The text below deals with one T cell receptor beta chain. No antigen is known for it. This entry belongs to a study of shared clonotypes between healthy human individuals. Here immunoSEQ multiplex PCR was the method, and the copy in TCRdb shows in-frame clones only, minus some. The sample holds about 1.1 million clones, about 80% seen once. The study, taken as a whole, reports: Generation probabilities were higher for clonotypes shared across all four sorted-subset donors than for unshared ones.

The source is a man aged 18 to 35 in good health. Some clones in this sample may be carry-over from other donors' samples. Input material: memory CD4+ T cells from PBMCs. Sample subset: CD45RA-negative fraction.

The CDR3 bases are TGTGCCAGCAGCCCGGACGGGGCTCGTGGCACTGAAGCTTTCTTT. Its protein product is CASSPDGARGTEAFF. The chain is built from TRBV5-5 and TRBJ1-1; D may be TRBD1 (5 bases). This CDR3 has 15 amino acids. Germline CDR1 is SGHKS and CDR2 is YYEKEE (reference sequence). The ends were cut back, 4 bases at V and 4 bases at J, with 17 bases in the middle. Looking up the rest from reference TRBV5-5 and TRBJ1-1 gives the full variable domain: DAGVTQSPTHLIKTRGQQVTLRCSPISGHKSVSWYQQVLGQGPQFIFQYYEKEERGRGNFPDRFSARQFPNYSSELNVNALLLGDSALYLCASSPDGARGTEAFFGQGTRLTVV.